The clone carrying this T cell receptor beta chain has just one count. Its target is unknown. V lost 5 bases and J lost 1, with 15 bases in between. The V gene's germline CDR1 is LNHDA and CDR2 SQIVND (reference sequence). There are 15 residues in the CDR3. This sample is drawn from a study of OX40 agonist ivuxolimab in advanced cancers. Study context: Mean age approximately 59 years, range 23 to 79; around 80% male.

It was autoimmune disease history or systemic immunosuppression that excluded patients. Sequenced by immunoSEQ multiplex PCR; TCRdb stores in-frame clones only, minus some. The sample holds around 58,000 clones; around 88% are singletons and the top ten take approximately 11%. Study results and limitations: At 0.1 to 3.0 mg/kg and by week 6, clonal expansion occurred in CD4+ and CD8+ blood T cells.

The chain employs TRBV19 and TRBJ2-7; the D call may be TRBD1 or TRBD2 (6 bases each). The receptor comes from an adult with an advanced solid tumor such as melanoma, head and neck, liver or kidney cancer. Here the sequenced sample was CD4+ or CD8+ T cells sorted from blood, taken in a trial of the OX40 agonist ivuxolimab. CDR3 bases: TGTGCCAGTAGTCTCCTGACAGGAGGGTCCTACGAGCAGTACTTC. Translation: CASSLLTGGSYEQYF.